The 27 T cell receptor beta chains reported below all come from one sample, sequenced in a study of blood T cell repertoires in COVID-19. Data came from immunoSEQ multiplex PCR; TCRdb stores just in-frame clones and leaves some out. The sample has roughly 350,000 clones, 85% seen once; the top ten hold roughly 3.6%. Sequenced material: peripheral blood. Every receptor here comes from a woman aged 18-29 years with acute or convalescent COVID-19.

The rearrangement links TRBV7-9 to TRBJ2-1; D is unclear. CDR1 SEHNR and CDR2 FQNEAQ come from the germline V gene (reference sequence). Trimming removed 0 bases from V and 10 bases from J, with 10 bases in between. The CDR3 is made up of 13 amino acids. The CDR3 region has the DNA TGTGCCAGCAGCTTAGCGCGGTTAATGGAGCAGTTCTTC. It is translated as CASSLARLMEQFF.

This chain uses TRBV6-2 or TRBV6-3 with TRBJ1-2; D is unclear. Per germline, CDR1 MNHEY and CDR2 SVGEGT. The CDR3 loop spans 15 amino acids. Trimming shortened V by 2 bases and J by 4 bases, and 14 bases separated the two germline ends. The DNA of the CDR3 is TGTGCCAGCAGTTACGCCTCGCGACAAACCTATGGCTACACCTTC. Translation: CASSYASRQTYGYTF.

This CDR3 is CASSTDSTGELFF. For the CDR3, the DNA is TGTGCCAGCAGCACAGACAGTACCGGGGAGCTGTTTTTT. This sequence joins TRBV6-2 or TRBV6-3 and TRBJ2-2, with a possible D match to TRBD1 (5 bases). This CDR3 region has 13 residues. The V and J ends lost 6 bases and 5 bases respectively, with 10 bases between them. CDR1 is MNHEY and CDR2 is SVGEGT in the germline V gene.

This clone has a single count. This rearrangement joins TRBV27 to TRBJ1-2, with TRBD1 matching over 9 bases. CDR3 length equals 15 residues. Losses at the gene ends were 2 bases for V and 7 bases for J; bases not matched to a gene: 8. Germline CDR1 and CDR2: MNHEY and SMNVEV (reference sequence). The CDR3 region has the DNA TGTGCCAGCAGTTTACAGGGACAGGGCGGCCCTGGCTACACCTTC. Translating gives CASSLQGQGGPGYTF.

The V and J genes are TRBV28 and TRBJ1-2, with D possibly matching TRBD1 (6 bases). This CDR3 is built from 16 residues. CDR1 MDHEN and CDR2 SYDVKM come from the germline V gene. The V end lost 5 bases, the J end lost 4 bases, and 20 bases lay between the germline ends. The CDR3 here is CASSTPSGRGGYGYTF. For the CDR3, the DNA is TGTGCCAGCAGTACGCCCTCGGGCAGGGGTGGCTATGGCTACACCTTC.

For the CDR3, the DNA is TGTGCCAGCAGAAGAGCGGGGACCCACCAAGAGACCCAGTACTTC. Translation gives CASRRAGTHQETQYF. The rearrangement links TRBV6-5 to TRBJ2-5; 7 bases fit TRBD2. Per the germline V gene, CDR1 is MNHEY and CDR2 is SVGAGI. The length of the CDR3 is 15 residues. V was clipped by 6 bases and J by 0 bases; unmatched bases: 7.

The chain recombines TRBV24-1 with TRBJ2-7; 7 positions agree with TRBD1. J was trimmed by 0 bases and V by 5 bases; bases with no gene match: 6. The CDR3 is 15 residues long. Per germline, CDR1 KGHDR and CDR2 SFDVKD. The CDR3 loop is CATSGEGGLSYEQYF. DNA for the CDR3: TGTGCCACCAGTGGGGAAGGGGGCCTCTCCTACGAGCAGTACTTC.

The V call is TRBV9, the J call TRBJ1-6; TRBD1 is a possible D gene (6 bases). Germline assignment: CDR1 SGDLS and CDR2 YYNGEE. V lost 3 bases and J lost 7, with 11 bases in between. CDR3 length: 14 residues. In DNA form, the CDR3 reads TGTGCCAGCAGCGCGACAGGACAGAATTCACCCCTCCACTTT. Translation: CASSATGQNSPLHF.

CDR3 sequence reads: CATSRDEAELGTQYF. The CDR3, as DNA: TGTGCCACCAGCAGAGATGAGGCGGAATTAGGGACCCAGTACTTC. The chain employs TRBV15 and TRBJ2-5; unclear D gene. The ends were cut back, 0 bases at V and 7 bases at J, with 15 bases in the middle. Germline V gene data show CDR1 as LNHNV and CDR2 as YYDKDF (reference sequence). CDR3 length equals 15 residues.

The rearrangement joins TRBV3-1 (or the pseudogene TRBV3-2) to TRBJ2-2; 8 bases match TRBD1. The germline CDR1 and CDR2 sequences are LGHDT and YNNKEL (reference sequence). The J segment lost 4 bases and the V segment lost 3 bases, leaving 4 bases of the junction unmatched. This CDR3 has 15 amino acids. The CDR3 protein is CASSQGQDVTGELFF. The CDR3 coding sequence is TGTGCCAGCAGCCAGGGACAGGATGTCACCGGGGAGCTGTTTTTT.

This clone occurred once. This chain links TRBV21-1 with TRBJ1-2; the DNA was not compared with TRBD1, the D call given in the table. TRBV21-1 is assigned pseudogene status. The CDR3 runs 15 residues. The CDR3 region is CASSELQITNYGYTF. CDR3 sequence (DNA): TGTGCCAGCAGCGAATTACAGATAACTAACTATGGCTACACCTTC.

V gene TRBV10-3 combines with J gene TRBJ2-7, with D possibly TRBD2 on 7 matching bases. Germline V gene lookup returns CDR1 ENHRY and CDR2 SYGVKD. This CDR3 has 17 amino acids. Trimming removed 0 bases from V and 6 bases from J, with 21 bases in between. CDR3 DNA sequence: TGTGCCATCAGTGAGTCGAAGGGGGGGGGCTTGAGATCCGAGCAGTACTTC. It codes for CAISESKGGGLRSEQYF.

This chain uses TRBV12-3 or TRBV12-4 with TRBJ2-5; D remains ambiguous. This CDR3 spans 12 amino acids. V was pared by 6 bases and J by 1 base, with 6 bases between. CDR3 sequence: CASRRSQETQYF. CDR3 DNA sequence: TGTGCCAGCAGGCGATCCCAAGAGACCCAGTACTTC.

In this sample, this clone turned up a few times. The V gene is TRBV5-5, the J gene TRBJ2-5, with D possibly TRBD1 on 6 matching bases. The germline gives CDR1 SGHKS, CDR2 YYEKEE (reference sequence). Trimming took off 4 bases at V and 1 base at J, with 14 bases between the two ends. CDR3 length: 15 residues. This CDR3 is CASSTYREPQETQYF. CDR3 nucleotide sequence: TGTGCCAGCAGCACATACAGGGAACCCCAAGAGACCCAGTACTTC.

The chain couples TRBV2 to TRBJ1-1; TRBD1 matches at 8 bases. The V segment lost 1 base and the J segment 6 bases; nucleotides outside the gene matches: 16. The CDR3 covers 18 residues. Per the germline V gene, CDR1 is SNHLY and CDR2 is FYNNEI. CDR3 coding DNA: TGTGCCAGCAGTGAAGGCCAGGGGGCCGTACAGGGGGACGCTGAAGCTTTCTTT. Its protein is CASSEGQGAVQGDAEAFF. Based on the CDR3 plus reference TRBV2 and TRBJ1-1, the full variable domain is EPEVTQTPSHQVTQMGQEVILRCVPISNHLYFYWYRQILGQKVEFLVSFYNNEISEKSEIFDDQFSVERPDGSNFTLKIRSTKLEDSAMYFCASSEGQGAVQGDAEAFFGQGTRLTVV.

The chain carries TRBV19 and TRBJ1-5; no clear D gene. V gave up 5 bases and J gave up 1 base, with 9 bases separating them. CDR3 size: 14 residues. The germline gives CDR1 LNHDA, CDR2 SQIVND (reference sequence). The CDR3 DNA is TGTGCCAGTAGTCAACAGATAAGCAATCAGCCCCAGCATTTT. This gives the protein CASSQQISNQPQHF.

J is TRBJ2-7 and V is TRBV5-1, with D possibly matching TRBD1 (5 bases). Germline CDR1 SGHRS, CDR2 YFSETQ. V dropped 5 bases and J dropped 2 bases, with 17 bases sitting between them. The CDR3 is made up of 15 amino acids. DNA for the CDR3: TGCGCCAGCAGTCCTACCTCCCAGGGCCCCTACGAGCAGTACTTC. Its protein is CASSPTSQGPYEQYF.

The J gene is TRBJ2-1, the V gene TRBV11-2; 10 bases agree with TRBD1. Germline values: CDR1 SGHAT, CDR2 FQNNGV. This CDR3 region has 16 residues. The trim removed 5 bases at V and 3 bases at J, leaving 7 bases unmatched. CDR3 bases: TGTGCCAGCAGCCCCCCGGGACAGGGGCGCTACAATGAGCAGTTCTTC. The encoded protein is CASSPPGQGRYNEQFF. Based on the CDR3 plus reference TRBV11-2 and TRBJ2-1, the full variable domain is EAGVAQSPRYKIIEKRQSVAFWCNPISGHATLYWYQQILGQGPKLLIQFQNNGVVDDSQLPKDRFSAERLKGVDSTLKIQPAKLEDSAVYLCASSPPGQGRYNEQFFGPGTRLTVL.

The chain joins TRBV27 to TRBJ2-1; TRBD2 is a possible D gene (6 bases). V was clipped by 6 bases and J by 5 bases, with 20 bases between them. The CDR3 sequence is 16 residues long. The germline CDR1 and CDR2 sequences are MNHEY and SMNVEV (reference sequence). The CDR3 region has the DNA TGTGCCAGCAGAGAGATTCGGGAGACGATACACAATGAGCAGTTCTTC. Translating it yields CASREIRETIHNEQFF.

This sequence joins TRBV5-8 and TRBJ1-1; 9 bases are shared with TRBD1. The J segment lost 5 bases and the V segment lost 0 bases, leaving 11 bases of the junction unmatched. CDR3 size: 17 residues. Germline V gives CDR1 SGHTS, CDR2 YDEGEE. CDR3 amino acids: CASSLGYGTGKLTEAFF. The CDR3 nucleotides are TGTGCCAGCAGCTTGGGGTACGGGACAGGGAAATTGACTGAAGCTTTCTTT.

This rearrangement joins TRBV30 to TRBJ1-1; TRBD1 aligns across 8 bases. Trimming cost V 5 bases and J 3 bases; bases outside gene matches: 8. CDR3 length: 14 residues. Germline V gives CDR1 GTSNPN, CDR2 SVGIG (reference sequence). The CDR3 reads CAWGNRGKDTEAFF. CDR3 DNA sequence: TGTGCCTGGGGCAACAGGGGGAAGGACACTGAAGCTTTCTTT.

This chain uses TRBV29-1 with TRBJ1-2; weak D call: TRBD1 (5 bases). CDR1 SQVTM and CDR2 ANQGSEA come from the germline V gene. This CDR3 has 12 residues. V shed 1 base and J shed 6 bases, with 9 bases lying between them. CDR3 amino acids: CSVEGTTNGYTF. The CDR3 nucleotides read TGCAGCGTTGAAGGGACAACGAATGGCTACACCTTC.

This clone was recorded many times. This sequence joins TRBV18 and TRBJ2-7; 9 nucleotides match TRBD2. Germline V gives CDR1 KGHSH, CDR2 LQKENI. The CDR3 is 15 amino acids. V trimming: 0 bases; J trimming: 5 bases; junction bases outside the gene matches: 5. The CDR3, as DNA: TGTGCCAGCTCACCACCGGGACTAGCAGGAAACGAGCAGTACTTC. Translating it yields CASSPPGLAGNEQYF.

This clone was observed a handful of times. V is TRBV3-1 (or the pseudogene TRBV3-2) and J is TRBJ1-1, with a tentative D call TRBD1 (6 bases). The CDR3 loop spans 15 amino acids. CDR1 is LGHDT and CDR2 is YNNKEL in the germline V gene (reference sequence). The V gene lost 0 bases and the J gene lost 5 bases, with 13 bases spanning the gap. For the CDR3, the DNA is TGTGCCAGCAGCCAAGAATCGGCAGGGGATACTGAAGCTTTCTTT. Its protein product is CASSQESAGDTEAFF.

The rearrangement joins TRBV5-1 to TRBJ2-1, with a weak D call TRBD1 (6 bases). Trimming removed 4 bases from V and 3 bases from J, with 17 bases in between. There are 16 residues in the CDR3. In germline, CDR1 is SGHRS, CDR2 YFSETQ. The CDR3: CASSPSDRFLYNEQFF. DNA of the CDR3: TGCGCCAGCAGCCCCTCCGACAGGTTCCTCTACAATGAGCAGTTCTTC.

The chain recombines TRBV10-3 with TRBJ2-1; D is unclear. The CDR3 contains 13 residues. Germline-derived CDR1 and CDR2 are ENHRY and SYGVKD. Trimming shortened V by 6 bases and J by 4 bases, and 10 bases separated the two germline ends. CDR3 DNA sequence: TGTGCCATCAGCCTTTCAGGATACAATGAGCAGTTCTTC. The encoded protein is CAISLSGYNEQFF.

This chain links TRBV30 with TRBJ1-5; unclear D gene. Trimming cost V 0 bases and J 6 bases, with 6 bases left between them. The CDR3 covers 12 residues. Germline lookup yields CDR1 GTSNPN and CDR2 SVGIG (reference sequence). The CDR3, as DNA: TGTGCCTGGAGTGTACAACGTCAGCCCCAGCATTTT. This sequence encodes CAWSVQRQPQHF.